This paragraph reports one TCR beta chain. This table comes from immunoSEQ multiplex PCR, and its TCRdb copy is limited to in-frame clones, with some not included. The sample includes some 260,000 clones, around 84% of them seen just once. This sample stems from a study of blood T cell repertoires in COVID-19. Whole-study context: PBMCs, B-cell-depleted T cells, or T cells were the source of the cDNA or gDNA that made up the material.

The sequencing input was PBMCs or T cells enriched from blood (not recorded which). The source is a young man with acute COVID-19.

CDR3 loop: CASSLWTSGSGEQFF. CDR3 bases: TGTGCCAGCAGCCTATGGACTAGCGGGAGCGGGGAGCAGTTCTTC. The V and J genes are TRBV3-1 (or the pseudogene TRBV3-2) and TRBJ2-1, with 13 bases fitting TRBD2. In germline, CDR1 is LGHDT, CDR2 YNNKEL (reference sequence). The CDR3 spans 15 residues. J was trimmed by 10 bases and V by 4 bases; bases with no gene match: 7.